This TCR beta chain was sequenced during a study of T cell repertoires in cytomegalovirus infection. At the level of the study: Shared public TCR beta signatures pointed to both CMV infection and a matching HLA type. General study findings and limits: CMV carriers with the relevant HLA were identified by cumulative public TCR beta family frequency. CMV-specific TCR beta clonotypes restricted by HLA-C dominated the ex vivo response.

Turning to this clonotype: As yet, its antigen is unknown.

From the reads, TCRdb called clonotypes with MiXCR, one entry per CDR3 protein. The table includes about 160,000 distinct CDR3 sequences, approximately 17% detected once. CDR3 length: 19 residues. The trim removed 0 bases at V and 1 base at J, leaving 10 bases unmatched. Per germline, CDR1 SGHTA and CDR2 FQGNSA. The receptor's source is a human donor in good health (CMV status not recorded). Some clones in this sample may be carry-over from other donors' samples. The sample comprised CD8+ T cells from PBMCs. J is TRBJ2-3 and V is TRBV7-2; TRBD2 matches at 10 bases. CDR3 sequence: CASSLASSGSRSGTDTQYF. The CDR3 DNA sequence: TGTGCCAGCAGCTTAGCGTCTAGCGGGAGTCGGTCTGGCACAGATACGCAGTATTTT.